The 21 T cell receptor beta chains reported below all come from one sample, sequenced in a study of blood T cells in healthy people across ages. Primers used in a second PCR of about 7 to 12 cycles were a sample-barcoded 5' primer and a J-beta primer mix. TCRdb re-derived calls from the 5' RACE reads in MiXCR, one entry per CDR3 protein. The table has over 600,000 distinct CDR3 sequences, around 45% seen once. Material: blood. The origin of the receptors is a man older than 75 in good health.

V and J are TRBV12-3 or TRBV12-4 and TRBJ2-2, with D possibly being TRBD1 (6 bases). V was clipped by 6 bases and J by 4 bases, with 9 bases between them. CDR3 length: 13 amino acids. CDR3 nucleotides: TGTGCCAGCAGCCAGACAGGCACCGGGGAGCTGTTTTTT. Its protein product is CASSQTGTGELFF.

This chain connects TRBV28 to TRBJ2-1; 10 bases fit TRBD2. The CDR3 is made up of 18 amino acids. Germline trimming cut 5 bases from V and 2 bases from J; bases unmatched to any gene: 12. Germline loops: CDR1 MDHEN, CDR2 SYDVKM. The CDR3 nucleotides are TGTGCCAGCAGTAAGAGGATTGGCGGACTAGCGGCCTACAATGAGCAGTTCTTC. It yields the protein CASSKRIGGLAAYNEQFF.

The chain couples TRBV3-1 to TRBJ2-1; 9 positions match TRBD2. Losses at the gene ends were 0 bases for V and 8 bases for J; bases not matched to a gene: 8. This CDR3 has 16 residues. In germline, CDR1 is LGHDT, CDR2 YNNKEL (reference sequence). The CDR3 nucleotides read TGTGCCAGCAGCCAAGATCGACGAGCGGGAGGTTATGAGCAGTTCTTC. Translating it yields CASSQDRRAGGYEQFF.

The table lists this clonotype with a few counts. The chain couples TRBV5-1 to TRBJ2-7; TRBD1 matches at 8 bases. Germline values: CDR1 SGHRS, CDR2 YFSETQ. The CDR3 extends over 14 amino acids. V gave up 4 bases and J gave up 6 bases; unmatched junction bases: 9. Written as DNA, the CDR3 is TGCGCCAGCAGCCAAAGTACAGGGGGAGGCGAGCAGTACTTC. Its protein is CASSQSTGGGEQYF. The complete variable domain, with remaining parts taken from reference TRBV5-1 and TRBJ2-7, reads KAGVTQTPRYLIKTRGQQVTLSCSPISGHRSVSWYQQTPGQGLQFLFEYFSETQRNKGNFPGRFSGRQFSNSRSEMNVSTLELGDSALYLCASSQSTGGGEQYFGPGTRLTVT.

The table lists this clonotype with a few counts. The CDR3 protein is CSAIIAGDEQFF. Written as DNA, the CDR3 is TGCAGTGCTATTATCGCCGGTGATGAGCAGTTCTTC. The genes are TRBV20-1 and TRBJ2-1; no clear D gene. CDR1 is DFQATT, CDR2 SNEGSKA, per germline (reference sequence). V was shortened by 4 bases and J by 8 bases, with 12 bases between the two germline ends. The length of the CDR3 is 12 residues.

This clonotype was found once. This sequence joins TRBV7-6 and TRBJ2-3, with TRBD2 identical over 8 bases. Germline assignment: CDR1 SGHVS and CDR2 FNYEAQ. V gave up 1 base and J gave up 4 bases; unmatched junction bases: 13. This CDR3 has 18 residues. As DNA, the CDR3 is TGTGCCAGCAGCTTAGTGGGAGGTCGGACTAGCCCCGCAGATACGCAGTATTTT. It encodes CASSLVGGRTSPADTQYF. The full variable domain, completed using reference TRBV7-6 and TRBJ2-3, is GAGVSQSPRYKVTKRGQDVALRCDPISGHVSLYWYRQALGQGPEFLTYFNYEAQQDKSGLPNDRFSAERPEGSISTLTIQRTEQRDSAMYRCASSLVGGRTSPADTQYFGPGTRLTVL.

This clonotype has more than one count but fewer than ten. The chain is built from TRBV20-1 and TRBJ2-3; 7 bases agree with TRBD1. The CDR3 contains 16 residues. Germline CDR1 reads DFQATT; CDR2 reads SNEGSKA (reference sequence). Trimming removed 4 bases from V and 8 bases from J; junction bases left unmatched: 18. CDR3 sequence (DNA): TGCAGTGCTATGCGTCAGGGGGTACGGGATAAGGGTACGCAGTATTTT. It codes for CSAMRQGVRDKGTQYF.

With regard to this clonotype: A much larger clone lies a single base off, so this may be a read error. V is TRBV11-3 and J is TRBJ2-1; 12 nucleotides align to TRBD2. This CDR3 spans 16 amino acids. Germline-derived CDR1 and CDR2 are SGHNT and YENEEA. After removal of 1 base from V and 8 bases from J, the junction contained 6 bases not matched to a gene. CDR3 sequence: CASSLGTSGVYDEQFF. CDR3 sequence (DNA): TGTGCCAGCAGCTTAGGGACTAGCGGGGTGTACGATGAGCAGTTCTTC.

This clonotype is a singleton in its sample. The chain uses TRBV3-1 and TRBJ1-2, with no clear D. Germline CDR1 and CDR2: LGHDT and YNNKEL (reference sequence). The germline V and J ends were trimmed by 2 bases and 8 bases, with 18 bases remaining between them. This CDR3 is built from 15 residues. CDR3 residues: CASSQTGSMTHGYTF. For the CDR3, the DNA is TGTGCCAGCAGCCAAACTGGGAGCATGACTCACGGCTACACCTTC.

J is TRBJ1-2 and V is TRBV12-3 or TRBV12-4; D ambiguous. The CDR3 runs to 13 residues. V was pared by 8 bases and J by 4 bases, with 14 bases between. The CDR3 sequence: CASLSALGYGYTF. The CDR3, as DNA: TGTGCCAGCCTAAGCGCGCTGGGCTATGGCTACACCTTC.

In its sample, this clonotype was seen a few times. The V gene is TRBV2, the J gene TRBJ1-1, with 12 nucleotides matching TRBD1. Germline assignment: CDR1 SNHLY and CDR2 FYNNEI. After removal of 6 bases from V and 4 bases from J, the junction contained 9 bases not matched to a gene. This CDR3 has 16 residues. CDR3 coding DNA: TGTGCCAGCAGCCGGGACAGGGGGCTTATTAGCACTGAAGCTTTCTTT. Translated: CASSRDRGLISTEAFF.

This clonotype was seen only a few times. The genes are TRBV9 and TRBJ2-5; D ambiguous. Trimming shortened V by 0 bases and J by 2 bases, and 11 bases separated the two germline ends. The CDR3 runs to 15 residues. Looked up from germline, CDR1 is SGDLS and CDR2 is YYNGEE. The CDR3 nucleotides read TGTGCCAGCAGCGTAGACGCCAGGAAGCAAGAGACCCAGTACTTC. Translation: CASSVDARKQETQYF.

The V call is TRBV7-9, the J call TRBJ1-1; possible D gene TRBD1, 6 bases. The CDR3 has 16 amino acids. Germline-derived CDR1 and CDR2 are SEHNR and FQNEAQ (reference sequence). V shed 5 bases and J shed 4 bases, with 20 bases lying between them. CDR3 in DNA: TGTGCCAGCAGCACTCCGGGGGGGCAGGGAGGCACTGAAGCTTTCTTT. Translation: CASSTPGGQGGTEAFF.

This chain connects TRBV7-9 to TRBJ1-1, with 9 positions matching TRBD1. The CDR3 totals 15 residues. The V segment lost 3 bases and the J segment 3 bases; nucleotides outside the gene matches: 5. Germline CDR1 is SEHNR and CDR2 is FQNEAQ (reference sequence). The CDR3 DNA follows: TGTGCCAGCAGCTTTAGGGACAGGGAGGACACTGAAGCTTTCTTT. It codes for CASSFRDREDTEAFF.

The chain carries TRBV27 and TRBJ1-6; the match to TRBD1 covers 9 bases. The length of the CDR3 is 18 residues. CDR1 and CDR2 (germline): MNHEY, SMNVEV (reference sequence). Trimming took 4 bases from V and 3 from J; bases not matched to a gene: 10. The CDR3 region has the DNA TGTGCCAGCAGTTCCACCTGGGACAGGGTGGGCTATAATTCACCCCTCCACTTT. Its protein product is CASSSTWDRVGYNSPLHF.

The rearrangement joins TRBV7-9 to TRBJ2-5, with 7 nucleotides matching TRBD2. The CDR3 contains 13 residues. The germline V gene has CDR1 SEHNR and CDR2 FQNEAQ (reference sequence). Trimming took 2 bases from V and 6 from J; bases not matched to a gene: 3. This chain's CDR3 is CASSLLREKTQYF. CDR3 sequence (DNA): TGTGCCAGCAGCTTATTGCGGGAGAAGACCCAGTACTTC.

There are many counts of this clonotype. This chain connects TRBV9 to TRBJ2-1; 7 bases agree with TRBD2. Germline values: CDR1 SGDLS, CDR2 YYNGEE. Trimming took 3 bases from V and 5 from J; bases not matched to a gene: 14. The CDR3 consists of 17 residues. The CDR3 DNA reads TGTGCCAGCAGCGGACCCCGTCTGGGCGGGAGAGACAATGAGCAGTTCTTC. This encodes CASSGPRLGGRDNEQFF.

The gene calls are TRBV2 and TRBJ2-3, with 12 bases matching TRBD2. The CDR3 contains 13 residues. The trim removed 5 bases at V and 10 bases at J, leaving 4 bases unmatched. The germline CDR1 and CDR2 sequences are SNHLY and FYNNEI. The CDR3 loop reads CASSFGTSGSQYF. CDR3 nucleotides: TGTGCCAGCAGTTTCGGGACTAGCGGGTCGCAGTATTTT.

The chain carries TRBV6-5 and TRBJ1-5; 9 positions match TRBD1. The V and J ends lost 6 bases and 5 bases, in that order; junction bases with no gene match: 8. There are 15 residues in the CDR3. The germline CDR1 and CDR2 sequences are MNHEY and SVGAGI. The CDR3 region is CASRSTGGSHQPQHF. In DNA form, the CDR3 reads TGTGCCAGCAGGAGCACAGGGGGCAGTCATCAGCCCCAGCATTTT.

The genes are TRBV10-3 and TRBJ2-3; 7 positions match TRBD2. The CDR3 spans 16 residues. The V gene's germline CDR1 is ENHRY and CDR2 SYGVKD. Trimming cost V 0 bases and J 3 bases; bases outside gene matches: 6. In nucleotides, the CDR3 is TGTGCCATCAGTGAGTCGGCGGGAGATTTGACAGATACGCAGTATTTT. Its translation is CAISESAGDLTDTQYF.

The chain links TRBV19 to TRBJ1-5; D not resolved. Trimming removed 6 bases at V and 0 bases at J, with 12 bases between. Per the germline V gene, CDR1 is LNHDA and CDR2 is SQIVND (reference sequence). The CDR3 has 15 residues. CDR3 protein: CASRRDENSNQPQHF. As DNA, the CDR3 is TGTGCCAGTAGGAGGGATGAGAATAGCAATCAGCCCCAGCATTTT. The variable domain in full, completed from reference TRBV19 and TRBJ1-5, reads DGGITQSPKYLFRKEGQNVTLSCEQNLNHDAMYWYRQDPGQGLRLIYYSQIVNDFQKGDIAEGYSVSREKKESFPLTVTSAQKNPTAFYLCASRRDENSNQPQHFGDGTRLSIL.